The rows below give T cell receptor beta chains drawn from one sample of a study of regulatory T cells in long-lasting Graves disease. TCRdb processed the multiplex PCR reads anew with MiXCR; each CDR3 protein has one entry. This sample has more than 450,000 distinct CDR3 sequences; 15% to 20% occur once, and the top ten carry roughly an eighth. The same data also contributed to another study, on T cells in Graves' hyperthyroidism and ophthalmopathy.

This material consisted of peripheral blood mononuclear cells (PBMCs), taken at new diagnosis, from a patient treated with antithyroid drugs. These receptor sequences come from a man between 40 and 49 years old with Graves disease. CDR3s include the opening cysteine and the closing phenylalanine or tryptophan. The D gene is left open where the match is weak. Some rows have no size entry. The others give once, few or many, or a class for an expanded clone.

TRBV5-1	-	TRBJ2-5	many	CASSLVVLPGETQYF	TGCGCCAGCAGCTTGGTGGTACTCCCGGGCGAGACCCAGTACTTC
TRBV7-9	-	TRBJ1-4	-	CASSLASTNEKLFF	TGTGCCAGCAGCTTAGCCTCAACTAATGAAAAACTGTTTTTT
TRBV20-1	TRBD1	TRBJ2-4	-	CSARDRVDIQYF	TGCAGTGCTCGGGACAGGGTAGACATTCAGTACTTC
TRBV11-2	TRBD2	TRBJ2-7	-	CASSLELAGVPYEQYF	TGTGCCAGCAGCTTAGAACTAGCGGGGGTTCCCTACGAGCAGTACTTC
TRBV29-1	-	TRBJ1-2	few	CSVDSPPDYGYTF	TGCAGCGTTGACAGCCCCCCCGACTATGGCTACACCTTC
TRBV30	-	TRBJ2-7	few	CAWSPSRGLYEQYF	TGTGCCTGGAGTCCCTCCCGGGGTCTCTACGAGCAGTACTTC
TRBV20-1	-	TRBJ2-3	many	CSASGRRSEGTDTQYF	TGCAGTGCTAGCGGGAGACGGTCCGAAGGCACAGATACGCAGTATTTT
TRBV6-2/TRBV6-3	TRBD2	TRBJ2-1	many	CASSDPAGGRNNEQFF	TGTGCCAGCAGTGATCCAGCGGGAGGAAGGAACAATGAGCAGTTCTTC
TRBV28	TRBD1	TRBJ2-7	many	CASTGQGKSVEQYF	TGTGCCAGCACGGGACAGGGGAAATCGGTCGAGCAGTACTTC
TRBV7-2	TRBD1	TRBJ2-1	few	CASRPTGYNEQFF	TGTGCCAGCAGACCGACAGGGTATAATGAGCAGTTCTTC
TRBV5-1	-	TRBJ2-3	many	CASSLEEDTQYF	TGCGCCAGCAGCTTGGAAGAGGATACGCAGTATTTT
TRBV3-1	TRBD1	TRBJ2-1	few	CASRQAPGTGYNEQFF	TGTGCCAGCAGGCAAGCACCCGGGACAGGATACAATGAGCAGTTCTTC
TRBV19	TRBD2	TRBJ2-7	-	CASSASGPSSYEQYF	TGTGCCAGTAGTGCTAGCGGGCCCAGCTCCTACGAGCAGTACTTC
TRBV19	-	TRBJ1-5	-	CASRARVDQPQHF	TGTGCCAGCCGAGCCCGGGTCGATCAGCCCCAGCATTTT
TRBV20-1	-	TRBJ2-1	-	CSARPSGIYNEQFF	TGCAGTGCTAGACCCAGCGGTATCTACAATGAGCAGTTCTTC
TRBV29-1	-	TRBJ1-2	-	CSVEDRLDIGYTF	TGCAGCGTTGAAGATCGGTTGGACATAGGCTACACCTTC
TRBV5-5	-	TRBJ1-3	many	CASSLDGGLDRNTIYF	TGTGCCAGCAGCTTGGATGGAGGGTTGGACAGAAACACCATATATTTT
TRBV12-3/TRBV12-4	-	TRBJ1-5	many	CASSLGQTNQPQHF	TGTGCCAGCAGTTTAGGACAGACAAATCAGCCCCAGCATTTT
TRBV7-2	TRBD1	TRBJ1-2	few	CASSTQTGGQYGYTF	TGTGCCAGCAGCACCCAGACAGGGGGCCAGTATGGCTACACCTTC
TRBV28	-	TRBJ2-1	-	CASSFSVGASSCNEQFF	TGTGCCAGCAGTTTCTCCGTGGGAGCGTCCTCCTGCAATGAGCAGTTCTTC
TRBV4-1	TRBD2	TRBJ2-2	few	CASSQGGLARTGELFF	TGCGCCAGCAGCCAAGGGGGACTAGCTCGCACCGGGGAGCTGTTTTTT
TRBV4-1	TRBD2	TRBJ2-2	many	CASRGASGKWDTGELFF	TGCGCCAGCAGAGGCGCTAGCGGGAAATGGGACACCGGGGAGCTGTTTTTT
TRBV3-1	-	TRBJ1-1	many	CASSPGRERTEAFF	TGTGCCAGCAGCCCGGGGCGGGAAAGGACTGAAGCTTTCTTT
TRBV14	-	TRBJ2-5	few	CASSQDSTGPQETQYF	TGTGCCAGCAGCCAAGATTCGACAGGTCCCCAAGAGACCCAGTACTTC
TRBV5-1	-	TRBJ1-5	many	CASSLESGEPQHF	TGCGCCAGCAGCTTGGAGAGCGGCGAGCCCCAGCATTTT
TRBV3-1	-	TRBJ1-3	many	CASSQAPPGSSGNTIYF	TGTGCCAGCAGCCAAGCCCCCCCAGGGAGCTCTGGAAACACCATATATTTT
TRBV18	TRBD1	TRBJ1-1	-	CASSPIPGQGFTEAFF	TGTGCCAGCTCACCTATCCCGGGACAGGGGTTCACTGAAGCTTTCTTT
TRBV28	TRBD1	TRBJ1-5	many	CASSEYRGGNQPQHF	TGTGCCAGCAGTGAGTACAGGGGTGGCAATCAGCCCCAGCATTTT
TRBV5-4	TRBD2	TRBJ2-3	many	CASSEAGGTDTQYF	TGTGCCAGCAGCGAAGCGGGAGGCACAGATACGCAGTATTTT
TRBV29-1	-	TRBJ1-5	few	CSVVENSNQPQHF	TGCAGCGTTGTGGAAAATAGCAATCAGCCCCAGCATTTT
TRBV5-1	-	TRBJ1-1	many	CASSFVGSLNTEAFF	TGCGCCAGCAGCTTTGTAGGAAGCCTGAACACTGAAGCTTTCTTT
TRBV6-4	-	TRBJ2-7	-	CASSDCPQGRYEQYF	TGTGCCAGCAGTGACTGTCCACAGGGGAGGTACGAGCAGTACTTC
TRBV12-3/TRBV12-4	TRBD2	TRBJ2-3	many	CASSLAHPRLAAHTDTQYF	TGTGCCAGCAGTTTAGCTCACCCTCGACTAGCGGCACACACAGATACGCAGTATTTT
TRBV5-1	-	TRBJ1-2	-	CASSLNQGFDGYTF	TGCGCCAGCAGCCTGAACCAGGGGTTCGATGGCTACACCTTC
TRBV29-1	TRBD1	TRBJ2-1	many	CSVGDSWNEQFF	TGCAGCGTTGGGGACAGTTGGAATGAGCAGTTCTTC
TRBV2	-	TRBJ1-5	many	CASSEGRRGRPQHF	TGTGCCAGCAGTGAGGGCAGGCGCGGCAGGCCCCAGCATTTT
TRBV24-1	TRBD1	TRBJ1-2	few	CATSDYRGSDYGYTF	TGTGCCACCAGTGATTACAGGGGATCGGACTATGGCTACACCTTC
TRBV20-1	TRBD2	TRBJ2-3	-	CSARDARASGTSTDTQYF	TGCAGTGCTAGAGATGCGCGGGCTAGCGGTACTAGCACAGATACGCAGTATTTT
TRBV28	TRBD1	TRBJ2-7	many	CASGVGTGFEQYF	TGTGCCAGCGGGGTGGGGACAGGGTTTGAGCAGTACTTC
TRBV28	TRBD2	TRBJ2-3	many	CASSLLAGGADTQYF	TGTGCCAGCAGTTTACTAGCGGGAGGTGCAGATACGCAGTATTTT
TRBV12-3/TRBV12-4	TRBD1	TRBJ2-3	-	CASSITGVGSTDTQYF	TGTGCCAGCAGCATCACAGGGGTTGGAAGCACAGATACGCAGTATTTT
TRBV30	TRBD2	TRBJ2-1	few	CAWSVGISGSFNEQFF	TGTGCCTGGAGTGTAGGAATTAGCGGGAGTTTTAATGAGCAGTTCTTC
TRBV11-1	-	TRBJ2-7	few	CASSLRVAPYEQYF	TGTGCCAGCAGCCTAAGGGTAGCGCCCTACGAGCAGTACTTC
TRBV12-3/TRBV12-4	TRBD2	TRBJ2-7	many	CASSRLAGSSYEQYF	TGTGCCAGCAGTCGACTAGCGGGGAGCTCCTACGAGCAGTACTTC
TRBV2	TRBD2	TRBJ2-1	-	CASSEALPTSGDNEQFF	TGTGCCAGCAGTGAAGCGCTTCCGACTAGCGGGGACAATGAGCAGTTCTTC
TRBV28	-	TRBJ1-1	many	CASSSSSLNTEAFF	TGTGCCAGCAGTTCCTCTTCGTTGAACACTGAAGCTTTCTTT